Below are 18 T cell receptor beta chains sequenced from a single sample in a study of T cells in Graves' hyperthyroidism and ophthalmopathy (dated by TCRdb to the late 2010s). Receptors were amplified or captured by multiplex PCR. The run used an Illumina HiSeq 2000. TCR beta CDR3 regions were amplified from RNA transcripts. A first-round RT-PCR of the TCR CDR3 used the HTBI primer set with the Qiagen OneStep RT-PCR kit. TCRdb ran its own pipeline on the public reads, namely fastp trimming at Q25 and MiXCR clone calling, and kept in-frame beta chains. One record per CDR3 amino acid sequence lists the most common genes and DNA. In this sample the table shows under 500,000 distinct CDR3 sequences, around 15% of which occur a single time. The ten largest clones represent under 30% of the sample. Sequenced input: blood. The receptors come from a middle-aged man with Graves' ophthalmopathy.

This clonotype was picked up many times. The chain links TRBV12-3 or TRBV12-4 to TRBJ2-2; D not resolved. V lost 7 bases, J lost 0 bases, and 12 bases lay in between. The length of the CDR3 is 15 residues. CDR3 sequence: CASNNRGSNTGELFF. The CDR3 coding sequence is TGTGCCAGCAACAACAGAGGCTCGAACACCGGGGAGCTGTTTTTT.

This clonotype was recorded at least ten times. The rearrangement links TRBV7-9 to TRBJ2-1; D might be TRBD1 (5 bases). In germline, CDR1 is SEHNR, CDR2 FQNEAQ (reference sequence). This CDR3 spans 14 amino acids. Trimming left V 4 bases short and J 8 bases short, with 15 bases between. CDR3 in amino acids: CASSSAMTVDEQFF. CDR3 DNA sequence: TGTGCCAGCAGCTCAGCGATGACAGTAGATGAGCAGTTCTTC.

This clonotype was observed at least ten times. The chain carries TRBV11-2 and TRBJ2-1; unclear D gene. This CDR3 has 12 residues. Trimming pared 4 bases from V and 8 bases from J, leaving 9 bases between. From germline, CDR1 is SGHAT and CDR2 FQNNGV. DNA of the CDR3: TGTGCCAGCAGCTCTTTGGATGATGAGCAGTTCTTC. Its protein product is CASSSLDDEQFF.

V is TRBV3-1 and J is TRBJ1-5; D not certain. The CDR3 is made up of 14 amino acids. CDR1 LGHDT and CDR2 YNNKEL come from the germline V gene (reference sequence). With 1 base removed from V and 7 bases from J, the gap between germline ends came to 11 bases. DNA of the CDR3: TGTGCCAGCAGCCAAGGGGCGGTAGGGCAGCCCCAGCATTTT. This sequence encodes CASSQGAVGQPQHF.

This clonotype was counted between two and nine times. The rearrangement links TRBV29-1 to TRBJ2-7; 8 positions agree with TRBD1. Germline CDR1 SQVTM, CDR2 ANQGSEA. V trimming: 7 bases; J trimming: 3 bases; junction bases outside the gene matches: 5. This CDR3 is 12 amino acids long. This CDR3 is CSARQGFYEQYF. The CDR3 DNA is TGCAGCGCCAGACAGGGGTTCTACGAGCAGTACTTC.

This clonotype has a count of ten or more. The chain couples TRBV30 to TRBJ1-1; D gene ambiguous. The CDR3 covers 11 residues. Germline CDR1 is GTSNPN and CDR2 is SVGIG (reference sequence). V shed 6 bases and J shed 5 bases, with 10 bases lying between them. Here the CDR3 DNA reads TGTGCCTGCACCCGGAATACTGAAGCTTTCTTT. Encoded protein: CACTRNTEAFF.

The chain uses TRBV6-1 and TRBJ1-2; D perhaps matches TRBD1 (6 bases). From germline, CDR1 is MNHNS and CDR2 SASEGT. CDR3 size: 18 residues. Trimming removed 6 bases from V and 4 bases from J, with 27 bases in between. The CDR3 nucleotides read TGTGCCAGCAGGAGGGGGGGAGGGCCCAATGAGCAGTTCTATGGCTACACCTTC. Translated, it gives CASRRGGGPNEQFYGYTF.

This clonotype was seen more than once but under ten times. The genes are TRBV30 and TRBJ1-3; the D is unclear. CDR3 length: 13 amino acids. V dropped 2 bases and J dropped 0 bases, with 5 bases sitting between them. CDR1 is GTSNPN and CDR2 is SVGIG in the germline V gene (reference sequence). The CDR3 region is CAWSLGSGNTIYF. CDR3 nucleotide sequence: TGTGCCTGGAGTTTGGGCTCTGGAAACACCATATATTTT.

This clonotype appeared many times. The chain employs TRBV12-3 or TRBV12-4 and TRBJ2-4; D might be TRBD1 (5 bases). This CDR3 has 14 amino acids. Trimming took 5 bases from V and 6 from J, leaving 14 bases between them. As DNA, the CDR3 is TGTGCCAGCAGTCCCGACAGTCCGGGAAACATTCAGTACTTC. Translating it yields CASSPDSPGNIQYF.

This clonotype turned up a few times. Its ends do not fully match the called genes, so a read error is possible. J is TRBJ2-5 and V is TRBV20-1; unclear D gene. The CDR3 covers 14 residues. Per the germline V gene, CDR1 is DFQATT and CDR2 is SNEGSKA (reference sequence). This CDR3 reads CNARSQDAQETQYF. For the CDR3, the DNA is TGCAATGCTAGAAGTCAGGACGCACAAGAGACCCAGTACTTC.

In its sample, this clonotype was seen many times. V is TRBV11-3 and J is TRBJ2-1, with 14 bases identical to TRBD2. The V segment lost 2 bases and the J segment 4 bases; nucleotides outside the gene matches: 4. CDR3 length: 17 residues. Germline-derived CDR1 and CDR2 are SGHNT and YENEEA. The CDR3 region has the DNA TGTGCCAGCAGCTTAACAAGGACTAGCGGGAGGTACAATGAGCAGTTCTTC. Its protein is CASSLTRTSGRYNEQFF. The whole variable domain, remainder taken from reference TRBV11-3 and TRBJ2-1, is EAGVVQSPRYKIIEKKQPVAFWCNPISGHNTLYWYLQNLGQGPELLIRYENEEAVDDSQLPKDRFSAERLKGVDSTLKIQPAELGDSAVYLCASSLTRTSGRYNEQFFGPGTRLTVL.

This clonotype was observed once. The chain joins TRBV4-1 to TRBJ1-5; D is possibly TRBD1 (6 bases). In germline, CDR1 is MGHRA, CDR2 YSYEKL. The V end was cut by 3 bases, the J end by 0 bases, with 18 bases between. This CDR3 region has 18 residues. CDR3 residues: CASSQRGQEGGSNQPQHF. CDR3 in DNA: TGCGCCAGCAGCCAGCGGGGACAAGAAGGTGGTAGCAATCAGCCCCAGCATTTT.

This clonotype was counted at least ten times. This chain joins TRBV7-9 and TRBJ1-1; a weak D match, TRBD1 (5 bases). The germline gives CDR1 SEHNR, CDR2 FQNEAQ (reference sequence). Trimming pared 1 base from V and 5 bases from J, leaving 11 bases between. CDR3 length: 14 amino acids. This CDR3 reads CASSLGAPGTEAFF. The DNA of the CDR3 is TGTGCCAGCAGCTTAGGGGCCCCAGGGACTGAAGCTTTCTTT.

This clonotype showed up many times. The chain carries TRBV3-1 and TRBJ2-7; unclear D gene. Between the trimmed V and J ends, which lost 4 bases and 3 bases, there was a span of 7 bases. This CDR3 has 12 residues. Germline CDR1 reads LGHDT; CDR2 reads YNNKEL (reference sequence). Here the CDR3 reads CASSRGNYEQYF. DNA of the CDR3: TGTGCCAGCAGCCGAGGAAACTACGAGCAGTACTTC.

This clonotype was seen ten or more times. CDR3 sequence: CSARGSNTEAFF. CDR3 coding DNA: TGCAGTGCTAGGGGTTCGAACACTGAAGCTTTCTTT. J is TRBJ1-1 and V is TRBV20-1; no definite D call. V shed 3 bases and J shed 1 base, with 6 bases lying between them. The CDR3 contains 12 residues. Germline lookup yields CDR1 DFQATT and CDR2 SNEGSKA (reference sequence).

This clonotype was recorded many times. CDR3 sequence: CASSLEGERNSPLHF. For the CDR3, the DNA is TGCGCCAGCAGCTTGGAAGGGGAAAGGAATTCACCCCTCCACTTT. V is TRBV5-1 and J is TRBJ1-6; possibly TRBD1 for D (5 bases). CDR3 length: 15 amino acids. V dropped 0 bases and J dropped 7 bases, with 11 bases sitting between them. CDR1 and CDR2 (germline): SGHRS, YFSETQ.

CDR3 sequence (DNA): TGCGCCAGCAGCACCAGTAGGGGAAACACCATATATTTT. Its protein product is CASSTSRGNTIYF. The V gene is TRBV5-1, the J gene TRBJ1-3; no clear D gene. CDR3 length equals 13 residues. Trimming removed 4 bases from V and 4 bases from J, with 9 bases in between. The germline V gene has CDR1 SGHRS and CDR2 YFSETQ.

In its sample, this clonotype was seen many times. The chain couples TRBV18 to TRBJ2-5; 7 bases fit TRBD1. Germline trimming cut 4 bases from V and 1 base from J; bases unmatched to any gene: 3. This CDR3 is built from 14 residues. Germline values: CDR1 KGHSH, CDR2 LQKENI. CDR3 in amino acids: CASSRTGPQETQYF. CDR3 bases: TGTGCCAGCTCACGGACAGGCCCCCAAGAGACCCAGTACTTC.